The TCR beta chain under discussion was sequenced for a study of blood T cells in healthy people across ages. Study-level background: About one barcoded beta molecule per two T cells was captured by template switching. Study-wide results and limits: Diversity estimates from one million T cells were considered underestimates. It was not known whether donors were CMV positive (a possible confounder of expanded clonotype changes).

This clonotype turned up a few times. No antigen is known for it. The authors ran a second PCR of about 6 to 11 cycles using a sample-barcoded 5' primer and a J-beta primer mix. Each cDNA molecule, via a template-switch adaptor with 12 random nucleotides, was tagged. TCRdb passed the 5' RACE reads through MiXCR, listing each CDR3 protein once. Of about 780,000 distinct CDR3 sequences listed, 20% to 30% were seen once; the top ten hold around 2.9%. The V segment lost 6 bases and the J segment 8 bases; nucleotides outside the gene matches: 5. In germline, CDR1 is LNHDA, CDR2 SQIVND (reference sequence). The CDR3 spans 12 residues. The same sample was also studied in work on T cells of mothers and their children.

The sequencing input was blood. The V gene is TRBV19, the J gene TRBJ1-2; 8 bases fit TRBD1. The receptor comes from a boy between 5 and 17 years old in good health. CDR3 nucleotides: TGTGCCAGTAGAGCAGGGGGCGAAGGCTACACCTTC. Amino acids: CASRAGGEGYTF.